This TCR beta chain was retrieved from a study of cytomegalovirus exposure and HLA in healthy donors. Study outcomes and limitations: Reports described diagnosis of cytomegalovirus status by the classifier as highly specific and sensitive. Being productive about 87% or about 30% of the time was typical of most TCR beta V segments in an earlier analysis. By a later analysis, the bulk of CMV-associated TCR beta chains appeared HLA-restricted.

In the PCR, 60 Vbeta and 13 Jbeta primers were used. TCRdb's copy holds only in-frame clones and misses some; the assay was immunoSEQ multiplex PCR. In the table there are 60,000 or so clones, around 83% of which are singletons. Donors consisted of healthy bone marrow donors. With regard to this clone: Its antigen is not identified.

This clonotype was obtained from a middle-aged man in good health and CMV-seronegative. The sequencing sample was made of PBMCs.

The CDR3 region has the DNA TGTGCCAGCAGTGCGGGACAGGGATCTTCCGAGTACTACGAGCAGTACTTC. Its protein product is CASSAGQGSSEYYEQYF. The V call is TRBV25-1, the J call TRBJ2-7, with 9 bases identical to TRBD1. This CDR3 spans 17 amino acids. V shed 4 bases, J shed 3 bases, and the junction held 13 bases outside the gene matches. Germline CDR1 reads MGHDK; CDR2 reads SYGVNS.